This T cell receptor beta chain stems from a study of cytomegalovirus exposure and HLA in healthy donors. Worth noting for this clone: Its antigen is as yet unknown.

Study results and caveats: Reports described diagnosis of cytomegalovirus status by the classifier as highly specific and sensitive. Clonal expansion was found to be greater in HLA-associated TCR beta chains than in equally common others in a later analysis. The study flagged roughly 150 TCR beta chains as cytomegalovirus-associated.

Both 60 Vbeta primers and 13 Jbeta primers went into the PCR. Per the study methods: Around 10 million of the 60 million to 90 million unique TCR beta chains counted in a later analysis were shared. TCRdb's copy holds only in-frame clones and misses some; the assay was immunoSEQ multiplex PCR. From that table come the V and J calls and clone size; the DNA was used to work out D and trimming. The repertoire holds about 170,000 clones, about 85% seen once, with more than 2% in the top ten. The sequence was obtained from a man between 18 and 29 years old in good health and CMV-seropositive. The material sequenced was PBMCs.

CDR3: CASSLQGSQETQYF. The CDR3 nucleotides are TGTGCCAGCAGTCTCCAGGGCTCTCAAGAGACCCAGTACTTC. The rearrangement uses TRBV9 and TRBJ2-5; D is possibly TRBD1 (5 bases). V was trimmed by 5 bases and J by 2 bases, leaving 13 bases between them. This CDR3 is built from 14 residues. Germline V gives CDR1 SGDLS, CDR2 YYNGEE.